These 24 T cell receptor beta chains came from one sample sequenced in a study of CD8 T cells in Susac syndrome. A quantity of about 0.45 to 1 ug RNA underwent reverse transcription using random hexamers. TCRdb itself ran the immunoSEQ multiplex PCR reads through MiXCR, one entry per CDR3 protein. The sample has some 22,000 distinct CDR3 sequences, 93% seen once; the top ten hold about 0.29%. The source material was CD8+ T cells from PBMCs. The receptors shown here come from a human donor in good health.

This sequence joins TRBV4-3 and TRBJ2-1; weak D call: TRBD2 (5 bases). CDR1 is LGHNA and CDR2 is YSLEER in the germline V gene. The V and J ends lost 1 base and 7 bases respectively, with 14 bases between them. This CDR3 has 15 residues. Written as DNA, the CDR3 is TGCGCCAGCAGCCAAGTTAGCGTTTATGGGAATGAGCAGTTCTTC. Translating gives CASSQVSVYGNEQFF.

The chain joins TRBV12-3 or TRBV12-4 to TRBJ2-2, with D unclear. The CDR3 loop spans 12 amino acids. The ends were cut back, 6 bases at V and 2 bases at J, with 4 bases in the middle. CDR3 loop: CASSQNTGELFF. The CDR3 DNA reads TGTGCCAGCAGCCAAAACACCGGGGAGCTGTTTTTT.

This clonotype was picked up one time. V and J are TRBV7-9 and TRBJ1-2; D gene unclear. Deletions cut 5 bases from V and 1 base from J, with 14 bases between. Germline V CDR1 and CDR2: SEHNR, FQNEAQ (reference sequence). CDR3 length: 15 residues. Here the CDR3 DNA reads TGTGCCAGCAGCCCTGGGTGGGTTGTTAACTATGGCTACACCTTC. Translating gives CASSPGWVVNYGYTF. Looking up the rest from reference TRBV7-9 and TRBJ1-2 gives the full variable domain: DTGVSQNPRHKITKRGQNVTFRCDPISEHNRLYWYRQTLGQGPEFLTYFQNEAQLEKSRLLSDRFSAERPKGSFSTLEIQRTEQGDSAMYLCASSPGWVVNYGYTFGSGTRLTVV.

This chain uses TRBV2 with TRBJ2-7, with 7 bases lining up with TRBD2. This CDR3 comprises 16 residues. V lost 2 bases to trimming and J lost 2 bases; unmatched junction nucleotides: 9. CDR1 is SNHLY, CDR2 FYNNEI, per germline. CDR3 sequence (DNA): TGTGCCAGCAGTGAAAGTCCGCTAGCGGCGACCTACGAGCAGTACTTC. Protein product: CASSESPLAATYEQYF.

The rearrangement uses TRBV7-2 and TRBJ2-3; possible D gene TRBD2, 6 bases. CDR3 length equals 15 residues. The V and J ends lost 5 bases and 0 bases respectively, with 12 bases between them. CDR1 is SGHTA and CDR2 is FQGNSA in the germline V gene. CDR3 sequence (DNA): TGTGCCAGCAGCCCCACTAGCCCTAGCACAGATACGCAGTATTTT. This gives the protein CASSPTSPSTDTQYF.

The CDR3 spells CASSQGTEAFF. The DNA for the CDR3 is TGTGCCAGCAGCCAGGGGACTGAAGCTTTCTTT. This chain joins TRBV12-3 or TRBV12-4 and TRBJ1-1; D perhaps matches TRBD1 (6 bases). The germline V and J ends were trimmed by 6 bases and 5 bases, with 7 bases remaining between them. CDR3 length: 11 amino acids.

This clonotype was counted a single time. The chain employs TRBV6-5 and TRBJ1-1; D might be TRBD1 (6 bases). Germline V gene data show CDR1 as MNHEY and CDR2 as SVGAGI. V lost 0 bases and J 0 bases, leaving 14 bases between the germline ends. This CDR3 is 17 amino acids long. Here the CDR3 reads CASSYSSGGPMNTEAFF. In DNA, the CDR3 is TGTGCCAGCAGTTACTCGAGTGGGGGCCCCATGAACACTGAAGCTTTCTTT.

The V and J genes are TRBV5-4 and TRBJ2-4, with a possible D match to TRBD1 (6 bases). CDR1 is SGHNT, CDR2 YYREEE, per germline (reference sequence). V was cut by 3 bases and J by 2 bases, with 9 bases left in between. The CDR3 runs 14 residues. CDR3 amino acids: CASSSGDTKNIQYF. DNA for the CDR3: TGTGCCAGCAGCTCAGGGGATACCAAAAACATTCAGTACTTC.

The gene calls are TRBV9 and TRBJ1-2; perhaps TRBD1 as D (5 bases). V was clipped by 4 bases and J by 7 bases, with 11 bases between them. The CDR3 totals 12 residues. Germline V gene lookup returns CDR1 SGDLS and CDR2 YYNGEE. The DNA of the CDR3 is TGTGCCAGCAGCCTCGATGGGGGTGGCTACACCTTC. Protein: CASSLDGGGYTF.

The V and J genes are TRBV13 and TRBJ1-1; 8 nucleotides line up with TRBD1. The ends lost 0 bases at V and 8 bases at J; junction bases unmatched: 5. Looked up from germline, CDR1 is PRHDT and CDR2 is FYEKMQ (reference sequence). CDR3 size: 14 residues. The CDR3 nucleotides are TGTGCCAGCAGCTTAGGCCAGGGGGCTTGGGAAGCTTTCTTT. This codes for CASSLGQGAWEAFF.

The J gene is TRBJ2-5, the V gene TRBV7-9; D not resolved. The CDR3 sequence is 14 residues long. CDR1 is SEHNR and CDR2 is FQNEAQ in the germline V gene (reference sequence). Between the trimmed V and J ends, which lost 7 bases and 5 bases, there was a span of 17 bases. The chain's CDR3 is CASTLYPERETQYF. The CDR3 DNA reads as TGTGCCAGCACCCTATACCCTGAAAGGGAGACCCAGTACTTC.

CDR3 amino acids: CASSPDRNQPQHF. The DNA of the CDR3 is TGTGCCAGCAGCCCTGACAGGAATCAGCCCCAGCATTTT. This chain uses TRBV14 with TRBJ1-5; D is possibly TRBD1 (6 bases). V lost 4 bases and J 4 bases, leaving 8 bases between the germline ends. The CDR3 runs to 13 residues. The germline V gene encodes CDR1 SGHDN and CDR2 FVKESK.

The chain couples TRBV4-3 to TRBJ1-1; the D is unclear. Trimming removed 0 bases at V and 1 base at J, with 6 bases between. This CDR3 is 14 amino acids long. Looked up from germline, CDR1 is LGHNA and CDR2 is YSLEER. CDR3 in DNA: TGCGCCAGCAGCCAAGATCTAGGGAACACTGAAGCTTTCTTT. Its translation: CASSQDLGNTEAFF.

The genes are TRBV7-9 and TRBJ1-2; 9 bases map to TRBD1. Germline V lookup: CDR1 SEHNR, CDR2 FQNEAQ (reference sequence). There are 17 residues in the CDR3. V dropped 3 bases and J dropped 6; count of bases not matched to a gene: 14. CDR3 sequence reads: CASSFSSLRDRVNGYTF. The CDR3 nucleotides read TGTGCCAGCAGCTTTTCCAGCCTCCGGGACAGGGTTAATGGCTACACCTTC.

Of note for this clonotype: The junction does not match germline at one end; this may be a read error. The chain links TRBV10-2 to TRBJ1-2; D gene ambiguous. The CDR3 is 13 amino acids. Germline assignment: CDR1 WSHSY and CDR2 SAAADI. The CDR3: CASSVEANYGYNF. In nucleotides, the CDR3 is TGCGCCAGCAGTGTCGAAGCTAACTATGGATACAACTTC.

The chain joins TRBV20-1 to TRBJ2-7, with D perhaps matching TRBD1 (6 bases). The germline V gene has CDR1 DFQATT and CDR2 SNEGSKA (reference sequence). The CDR3 covers 10 residues. V was shortened by 7 bases and J by 5 bases, with 9 bases between the two germline ends. CDR3 in DNA: TGCAGTGTCCCAGGGGACGAGCAGTACTTC. This sequence encodes CSVPGDEQYF.

This chain links TRBV11-2 with TRBJ1-2; TRBD1 aligns across 8 bases. Per germline, CDR1 SGHAT and CDR2 FQNNGV. Losses at the gene ends were 1 base for V and 6 bases for J; bases not matched to a gene: 7. This CDR3 region has 15 residues. CDR3: CASSLGHRTGNGYTF. Written as DNA, the CDR3 is TGTGCCAGCAGCTTAGGGCATAGGACAGGGAATGGCTACACCTTC.

The rearrangement joins TRBV4-3 to TRBJ2-3; 8 nucleotides agree with TRBD2. After removal of 0 bases from V and 3 bases from J, the junction contained 5 bases not matched to a gene. CDR1 and CDR2 from the germline V gene are LGHNA and YSLEER. The CDR3 spans 16 residues. The CDR3 sequence is CASSQDLGLGTDTQYF. In nucleotides, the CDR3 is TGCGCCAGCAGCCAAGATCTGGGACTAGGTACAGATACGCAGTATTTT.

This clonotype appeared a single time. J is TRBJ2-4 and V is TRBV7-9; 8 nucleotides line up with TRBD1. The CDR3 consists of 17 residues. Germline CDR1 and CDR2: SEHNR and FQNEAQ (reference sequence). The J segment lost 4 bases and the V segment lost 1 base, leaving 9 bases of the junction unmatched. CDR3 region: CASSLGTERQGKNIQYF. CDR3 DNA sequence: TGTGCCAGCAGCTTAGGGACCGAAAGACAGGGGAAAAACATTCAGTACTTC.

The gene calls are TRBV7-9 and TRBJ2-1; 8 bases map to TRBD1. The germline gives CDR1 SEHNR, CDR2 FQNEAQ (reference sequence). This CDR3 spans 13 amino acids. Trimming at V came to 2 bases and at J to 15 bases, leaving 9 bases not matched to a gene. The CDR3 DNA sequence: TGTGCCAGCAGCTTATCCCGGGACAGGTTTCGGTTCTTC. As protein: CASSLSRDRFRFF.

The rearrangement links TRBV9 to TRBJ2-7, with D unresolved. The CDR3 contains 13 residues. V lost 0 bases, J lost 1 base, and 5 bases lay in between. The V gene's germline CDR1 is SGDLS and CDR2 YYNGEE. CDR3 sequence (DNA): TGTGCCAGCAGCGTAGGCAAGTCCTACGAGCAGTACTTC. As protein: CASSVGKSYEQYF. The full variable domain, in which reference TRBV9 and TRBJ2-7 provide the parts outside the CDR3, is DSGVTQTPKHLITATGQRVTLRCSPRSGDLSVYWYQQSLDQGLQFLIQYYNGEERAKGNILERFSAQQFPDLHSELNLSSLELGDSALYFCASSVGKSYEQYFGPGTRLTVT.

The chain is built from TRBV6-1 and TRBJ2-3; D remains ambiguous. V was clipped by 2 bases and J by 4 bases, with 10 bases between them. The CDR3 has 14 amino acids. The germline V gene has CDR1 MNHNS and CDR2 SASEGT. The CDR3 region has the DNA TGTGCCAGCAGTGAAAGTTCTCAGCCAGATACGCAGTATTTT. Amino acid sequence: CASSESSQPDTQYF.

This chain links TRBV27 with TRBJ2-1, with D perhaps matching TRBD1 (5 bases). Trimming removed 5 bases from V and 3 bases from J, with 17 bases in between. CDR1 is MNHEY, CDR2 SMNVEV, per germline (reference sequence). The CDR3 is made up of 16 amino acids. The CDR3 nucleotides are TGTGCCAGCAGTCCCTCAGGCAGTAGGGGCTACAATGAGCAGTTCTTC. Protein product: CASSPSGSRGYNEQFF.

A remark on this clonotype: The germline gene is not matched at one end of the junction; a read error may be the cause. The chain is built from TRBV3-1 and TRBJ1-2; 7 bases line up with TRBD1. Per germline, CDR1 LGHDT and CDR2 YNNKEL (reference sequence). The CDR3 contains 15 residues. In DNA form, the CDR3 reads TGTGCCAGCAGTCAAGACACAGGGGATTTTGATGGCTACACCTTC. Translating it yields CASSQDTGDFDGYTF.